This T cell receptor beta chain emerged from a study of cytomegalovirus exposure and HLA in healthy donors. Only one count was recorded for this clone. Its antigen is still unknown. There were likely unrecorded immune exposures, though donors were nominally healthy when sampled. The CDR3 runs to 14 residues. Trimming pared 1 base from V and 8 bases from J, leaving 13 bases between. Germline V CDR1 and CDR2: SGHRS, YFSETQ. Study-wide points: With later analysis, a missense DCLRE1C variant became linked to TCR beta V- and J-gene trimming.

The PCR employed 60 Vbeta primers together with 13 Jbeta primers. Clones were read by immunoSEQ multiplex PCR, and TCRdb kept only the in-frame ones, dropping some. The data show under 200,000 clones, over 70% seen once. V gene TRBV5-1 combines with J gene TRBJ2-1; TRBD1 is a possible D gene (6 bases). The sequenced material came from PBMCs. This TCR was recovered from a man aged 45 to 65 in good health and CMV-seropositive. The CDR3 region has the DNA TGCGCCAGCAGCTTGAACAGGGTAGTGGATGAGCAGTTCTTC. Residues: CASSLNRVVDEQFF.